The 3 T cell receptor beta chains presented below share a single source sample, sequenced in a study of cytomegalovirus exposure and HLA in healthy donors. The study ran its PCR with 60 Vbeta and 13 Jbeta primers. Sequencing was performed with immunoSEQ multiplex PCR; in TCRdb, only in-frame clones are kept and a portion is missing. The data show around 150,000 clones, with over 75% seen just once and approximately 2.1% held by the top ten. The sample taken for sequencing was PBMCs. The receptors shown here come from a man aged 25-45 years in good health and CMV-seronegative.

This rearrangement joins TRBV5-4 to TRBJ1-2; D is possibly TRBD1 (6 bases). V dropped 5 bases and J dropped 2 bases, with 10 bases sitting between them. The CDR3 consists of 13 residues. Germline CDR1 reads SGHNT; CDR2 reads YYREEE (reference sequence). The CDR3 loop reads CASRITGNYGYTF. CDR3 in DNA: TGTGCCAGCAGAATAACAGGGAACTATGGCTACACCTTC.

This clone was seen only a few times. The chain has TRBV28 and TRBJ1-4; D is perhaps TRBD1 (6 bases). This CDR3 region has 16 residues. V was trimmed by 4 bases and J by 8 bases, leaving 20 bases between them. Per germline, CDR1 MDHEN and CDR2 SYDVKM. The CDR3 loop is CASSSGHERTFEKLFF. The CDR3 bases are TGTGCCAGCAGTTCGGGACACGAGAGGACCTTCGAAAAACTGTTTTTT. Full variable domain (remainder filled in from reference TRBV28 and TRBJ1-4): DVKVTQSSRYLVKRTGEKVFLECVQDMDHENMFWYRQDPGLGLRLIYFSYDVKMKEKGDIPEGYSVSREKKERFSLILESASTNQTSMYLCASSSGHERTFEKLFFGSGTQLSVL.

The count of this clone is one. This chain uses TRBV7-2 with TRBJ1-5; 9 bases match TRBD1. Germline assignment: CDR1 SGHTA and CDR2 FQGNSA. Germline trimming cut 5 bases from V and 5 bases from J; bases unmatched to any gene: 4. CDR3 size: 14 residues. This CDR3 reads CASSTRQGDQPQHF. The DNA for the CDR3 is TGTGCCAGCAGCACAAGACAGGGGGATCAGCCCCAGCATTTT.